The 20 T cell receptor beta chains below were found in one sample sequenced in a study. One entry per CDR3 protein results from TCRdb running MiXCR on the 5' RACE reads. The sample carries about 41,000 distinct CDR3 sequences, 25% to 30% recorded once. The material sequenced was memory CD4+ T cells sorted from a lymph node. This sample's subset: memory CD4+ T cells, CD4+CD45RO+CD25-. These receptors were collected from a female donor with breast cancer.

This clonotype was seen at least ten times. For the CDR3, the DNA is TGCAGCGTTGGGGAGGGACAGAATATCTACGAGCAGTACTTC. It encodes CSVGEGQNIYEQYF. This chain joins TRBV29-1 and TRBJ2-7, with D possibly being TRBD1 or TRBD2 (7 bases each). V lost 4 bases to trimming and J lost 3 bases, with 16 bases between them. CDR1 and CDR2 (germline): SQVTM, ANQGSEA. This CDR3 has 14 residues.

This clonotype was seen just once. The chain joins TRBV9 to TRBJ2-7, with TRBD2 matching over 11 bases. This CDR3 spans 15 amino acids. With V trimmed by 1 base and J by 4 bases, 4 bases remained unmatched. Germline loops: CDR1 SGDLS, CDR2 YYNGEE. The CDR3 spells CASSVTSGREYEQYF. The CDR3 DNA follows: TGTGCCAGCAGCGTAACTAGCGGGAGAGAGTACGAGCAGTACTTC.

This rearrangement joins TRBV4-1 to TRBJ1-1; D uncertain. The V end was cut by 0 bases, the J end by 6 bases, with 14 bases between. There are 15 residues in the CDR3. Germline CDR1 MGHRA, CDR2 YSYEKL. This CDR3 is CASSQEPGGGSEAFF. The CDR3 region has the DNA TGCGCCAGCAGCCAAGAGCCAGGAGGAGGATCTGAAGCTTTCTTT.

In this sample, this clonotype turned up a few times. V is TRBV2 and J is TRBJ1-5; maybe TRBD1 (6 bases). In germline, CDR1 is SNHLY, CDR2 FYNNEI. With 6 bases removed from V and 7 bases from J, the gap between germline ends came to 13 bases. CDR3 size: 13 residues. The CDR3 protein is CASRYRVDQPQHF. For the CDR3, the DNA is TGTGCCAGCAGATACAGGGTGGACCAGCCCCAGCATTTT. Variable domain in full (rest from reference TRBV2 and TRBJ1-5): EPEVTQTPSHQVTQMGQEVILRCVPISNHLYFYWYRQILGQKVEFLVSFYNNEISEKSEIFDDQFSVERPDGSNFTLKIRSTKLEDSAMYFCASRYRVDQPQHFGDGTRLSIL.

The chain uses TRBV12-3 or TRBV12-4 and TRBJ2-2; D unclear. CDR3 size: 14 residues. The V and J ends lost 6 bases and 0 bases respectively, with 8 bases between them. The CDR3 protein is CASRALANTGELFF. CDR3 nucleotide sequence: TGTGCCAGCAGAGCCCTCGCGAACACCGGGGAGCTGTTTTTT.

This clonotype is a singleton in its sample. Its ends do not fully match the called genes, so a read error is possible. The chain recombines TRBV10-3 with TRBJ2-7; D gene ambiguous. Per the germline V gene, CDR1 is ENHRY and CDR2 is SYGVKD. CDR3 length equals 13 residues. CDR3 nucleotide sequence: TGTGCCATCAGTGTGGGAATCTCCTACGAGCGGTACTTC. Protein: CAISVGISYERYF.

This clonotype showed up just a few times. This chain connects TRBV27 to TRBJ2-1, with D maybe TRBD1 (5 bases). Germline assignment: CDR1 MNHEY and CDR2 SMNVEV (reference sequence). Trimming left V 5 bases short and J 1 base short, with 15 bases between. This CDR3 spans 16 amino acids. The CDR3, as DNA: TGTGCCAGCAGTCCCCTAACAGGCCTATCCTACAATGAGCAGTTCTTC. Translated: CASSPLTGLSYNEQFF.

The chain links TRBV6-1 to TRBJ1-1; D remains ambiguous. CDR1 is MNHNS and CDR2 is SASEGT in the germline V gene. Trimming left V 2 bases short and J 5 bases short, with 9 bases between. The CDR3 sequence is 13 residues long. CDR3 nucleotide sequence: TGTGCCAGCAGTGAATCAAGGTGGACTGAAGCTTTCTTT. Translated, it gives CASSESRWTEAFF.

CDR3 residues: CASSLITGETDEQYF. CDR3 coding DNA: TGTGCCAGCAGCTTAATAACGGGAGAGACGGACGAGCAGTACTTC. V is TRBV7-9 and J is TRBJ2-7; TRBD2 is a possible D gene (6 bases). Germline V lookup: CDR1 SEHNR, CDR2 FQNEAQ (reference sequence). V lost 2 bases to trimming and J lost 5 bases, with 16 bases between them. The CDR3 spans 15 residues.

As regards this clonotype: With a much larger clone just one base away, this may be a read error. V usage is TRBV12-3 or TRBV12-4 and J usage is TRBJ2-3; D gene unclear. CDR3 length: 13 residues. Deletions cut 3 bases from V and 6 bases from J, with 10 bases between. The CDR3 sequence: CASSFGMVDTQYF. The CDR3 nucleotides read TGTGCCAGCAGTTTTGGGATGGTGGATACGCAGTATTTT.

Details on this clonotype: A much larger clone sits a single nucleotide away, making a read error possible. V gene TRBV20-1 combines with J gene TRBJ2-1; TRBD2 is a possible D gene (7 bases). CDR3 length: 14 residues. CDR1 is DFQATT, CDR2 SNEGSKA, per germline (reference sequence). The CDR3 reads CSARRGGSYNEQSF. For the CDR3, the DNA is TGCAGTGCTAGGAGGGGGGGCTCCTACAATGAGCAGTCCTTC.

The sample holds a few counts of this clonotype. CDR3 sequence: CSARDAGKDTYEQYF. CDR3 coding DNA: TGCAGTGCTAGAGATGCAGGGAAAGATACGTACGAGCAGTACTTC. This chain connects TRBV20-1 to TRBJ2-7; D might be TRBD1 (5 bases). Germline CDR1 DFQATT, CDR2 SNEGSKA (reference sequence). V shed 0 bases and J shed 4 bases, with 16 bases lying between them. This CDR3 is built from 15 residues.

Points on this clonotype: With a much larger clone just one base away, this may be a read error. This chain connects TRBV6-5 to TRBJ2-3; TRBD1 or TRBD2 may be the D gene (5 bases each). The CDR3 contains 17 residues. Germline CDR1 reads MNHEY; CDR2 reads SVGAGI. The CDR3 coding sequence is TGTGCCAGCAGTTACTCGATGAGCGGTTATAGCACAGGTACGCAGTATTTT. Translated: CASSYSMSGYSTGTQYF.

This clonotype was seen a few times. CDR3 sequence: CASSAEWEFGEQYF. The DNA of the CDR3 is TGTGCCAGCAGCGCAGAGTGGGAGTTCGGCGAGCAGTACTTC. The genes are TRBV9 and TRBJ2-7, with D possibly TRBD2 on 5 matching bases. The V gene lost 3 bases and the J gene lost 6 bases, with 16 bases spanning the gap. The CDR3 covers 14 residues. CDR1 is SGDLS, CDR2 YYNGEE, per germline.

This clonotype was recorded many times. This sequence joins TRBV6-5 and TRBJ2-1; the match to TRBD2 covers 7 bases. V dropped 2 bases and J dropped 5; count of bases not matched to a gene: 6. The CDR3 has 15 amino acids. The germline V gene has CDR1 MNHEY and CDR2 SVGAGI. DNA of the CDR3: TGTGCCAGCAGTTACGGGAGGGGCCTGAACAATGAGCAGTTCTTC. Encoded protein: CASSYGRGLNNEQFF.

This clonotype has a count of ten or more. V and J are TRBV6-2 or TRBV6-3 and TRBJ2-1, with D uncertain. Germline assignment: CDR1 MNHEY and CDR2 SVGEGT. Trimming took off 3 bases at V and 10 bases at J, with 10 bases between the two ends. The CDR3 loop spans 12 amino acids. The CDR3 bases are TGTGCCAGCAGTTATATGGCCCAAGAGCAGTTCTTC. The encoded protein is CASSYMAQEQFF.

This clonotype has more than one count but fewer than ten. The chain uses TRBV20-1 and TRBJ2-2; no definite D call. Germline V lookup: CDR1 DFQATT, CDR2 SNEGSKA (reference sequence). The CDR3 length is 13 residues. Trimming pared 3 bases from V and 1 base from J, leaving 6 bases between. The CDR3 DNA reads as TGCAGTGCTAGCGGGCAGAACACCGGGGAGCTGTTTTTT. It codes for CSASGQNTGELFF.

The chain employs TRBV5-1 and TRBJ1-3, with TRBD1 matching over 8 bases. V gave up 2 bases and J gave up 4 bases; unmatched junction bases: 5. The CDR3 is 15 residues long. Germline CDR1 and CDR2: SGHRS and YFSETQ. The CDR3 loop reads CASSLDRGSGNTIYF. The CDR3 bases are TGCGCCAGCAGCTTAGACAGGGGCTCGGGAAACACCATATATTTT. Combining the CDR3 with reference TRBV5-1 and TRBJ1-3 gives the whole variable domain KAGVTQTPRYLIKTRGQQVTLSCSPISGHRSVSWYQQTPGQGLQFLFEYFSETQRNKGNFPGRFSGRQFSNSRSEMNVSTLELGDSALYLCASSLDRGSGNTIYFGEGSWLTVV.

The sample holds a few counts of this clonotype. CDR3 region: CASSLSVGNYGYTF. CDR3 sequence (DNA): TGTGCCAGCAGCCTCTCGGTCGGCAACTATGGCTACACCTTC. V and J are TRBV7-9 and TRBJ1-2; D uncertain. Germline V CDR1 and CDR2: SEHNR, FQNEAQ (reference sequence). CDR3 size: 14 residues. Trimming shortened V by 5 bases and J by 2 bases, and 12 bases separated the two germline ends.

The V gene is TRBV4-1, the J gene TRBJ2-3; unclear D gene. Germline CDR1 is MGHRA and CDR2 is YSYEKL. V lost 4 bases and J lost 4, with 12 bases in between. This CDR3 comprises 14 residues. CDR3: CASSPSMGADTQYF. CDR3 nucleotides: TGCGCCAGCAGCCCCTCCATGGGCGCAGATACGCAGTATTTT.